This TCR beta chain emerged from a study of blood T cell repertoires in COVID-19. Study background: Samples taken during acute and convalescent COVID-19 were collected in the United States, Italy and Spain.

Study processing details: Scientists estimated how many nucleated cells there were by amplifying reference gene primers. Libraries were prepared by immunoSEQ multiplex PCR; TCRdb keeps only in-frame clonotypes and omits some of them. The V and J calls and the clone size are those of that table, but D and trimming were determined from the DNA. The sample includes approximately 150,000 clones, about four fifths seen only once; the top ten take 9.5% to 12%. Losses at the gene ends were 3 bases for V and 6 bases for J; bases not matched to a gene: 3. The CDR3 covers 13 residues. The germline V gene has CDR1 SGDLS and CDR2 YYNGEE.

The rearrangement links TRBV9 to TRBJ2-3; 8 bases line up with TRBD2. The sequence was obtained from a man aged 55 to 69 with active or convalescent COVID-19. Source material: peripheral blood. The CDR3 loop is CASSASGSDTQYF. The CDR3, as DNA: TGTGCCAGCAGCGCGAGCGGGAGTGATACGCAGTATTTT.